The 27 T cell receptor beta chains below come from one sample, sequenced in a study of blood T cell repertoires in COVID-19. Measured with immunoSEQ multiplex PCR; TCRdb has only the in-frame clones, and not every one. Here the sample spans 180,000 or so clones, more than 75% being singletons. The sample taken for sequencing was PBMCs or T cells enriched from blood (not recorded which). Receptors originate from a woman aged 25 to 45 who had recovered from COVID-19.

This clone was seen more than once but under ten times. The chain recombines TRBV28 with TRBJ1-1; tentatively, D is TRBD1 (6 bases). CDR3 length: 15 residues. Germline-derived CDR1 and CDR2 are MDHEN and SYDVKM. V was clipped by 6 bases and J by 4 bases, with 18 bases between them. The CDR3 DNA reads TGTGCCAGCAGGATTCAACAGGGTAGGGGCACTGAAGCTTTCTTT. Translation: CASRIQQGRGTEAFF.

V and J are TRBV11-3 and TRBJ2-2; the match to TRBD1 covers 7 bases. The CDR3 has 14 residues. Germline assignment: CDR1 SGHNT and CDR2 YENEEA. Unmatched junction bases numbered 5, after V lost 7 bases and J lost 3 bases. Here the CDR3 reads CASTGTDHTGELFF. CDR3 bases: TGTGCCAGCACCGGGACAGATCACACCGGGGAGCTGTTTTTT.

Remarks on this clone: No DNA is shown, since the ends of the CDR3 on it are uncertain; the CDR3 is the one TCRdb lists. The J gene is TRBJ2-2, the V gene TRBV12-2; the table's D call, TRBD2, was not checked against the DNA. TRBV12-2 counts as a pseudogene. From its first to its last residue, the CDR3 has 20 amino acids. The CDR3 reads CASRLAPTVAGGANTGELFF.

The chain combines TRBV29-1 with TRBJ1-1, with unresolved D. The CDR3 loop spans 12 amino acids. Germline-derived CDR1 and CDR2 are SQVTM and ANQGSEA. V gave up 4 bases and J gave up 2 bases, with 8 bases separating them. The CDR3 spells CSVGQLNTEAFF. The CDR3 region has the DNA TGCAGCGTTGGGCAATTAAACACTGAAGCTTTCTTT.

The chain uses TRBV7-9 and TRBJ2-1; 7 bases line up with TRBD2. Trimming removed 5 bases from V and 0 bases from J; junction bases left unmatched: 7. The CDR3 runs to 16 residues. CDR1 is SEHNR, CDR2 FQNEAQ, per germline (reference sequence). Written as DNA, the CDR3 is TGTGCCAGCAGCGGGGCACGGGACTACTCCTACAATGAGCAGTTCTTC. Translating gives CASSGARDYSYNEQFF.

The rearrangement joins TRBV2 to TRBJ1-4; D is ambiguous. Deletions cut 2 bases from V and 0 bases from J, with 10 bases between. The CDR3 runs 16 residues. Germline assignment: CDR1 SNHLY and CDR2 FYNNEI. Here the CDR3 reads CASSESRGATNEKLFF. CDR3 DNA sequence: TGTGCCAGCAGTGAATCCCGAGGAGCAACTAATGAAAAACTGTTTTTT.

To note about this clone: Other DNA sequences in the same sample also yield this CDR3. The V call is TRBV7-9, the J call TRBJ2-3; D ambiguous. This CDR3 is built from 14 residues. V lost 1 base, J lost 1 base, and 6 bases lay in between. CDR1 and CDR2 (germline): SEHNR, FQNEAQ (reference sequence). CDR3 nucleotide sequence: TGTGCCAGCAGCTTAGGATCAGGCACAGATACGCAGTATTTT. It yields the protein CASSLGSGTDTQYF.

The CDR3 here is CAWSVRYEQYF. The CDR3 DNA reads as TGTGCCTGGAGTGTCCGCTACGAGCAGTACTTC. V usage is TRBV30 and J usage is TRBJ2-7; D not resolved. Germline assignment: CDR1 GTSNPN and CDR2 SVGIG (reference sequence). With 0 bases removed from V and 3 bases from J, the gap between germline ends came to 3 bases. The CDR3 consists of 11 residues. The full variable domain, its missing parts supplied by reference TRBV30 and TRBJ2-7, is SQTIHQWPATLVQPVGSPLSLECTVEGTSNPNLYWYRQAAGRGLQLLFYSVGIGQISSEVPQNLSASRPQDRQFILSSKKLLLSDSGFYLCAWSVRYEQYFGPGTRLTVT.

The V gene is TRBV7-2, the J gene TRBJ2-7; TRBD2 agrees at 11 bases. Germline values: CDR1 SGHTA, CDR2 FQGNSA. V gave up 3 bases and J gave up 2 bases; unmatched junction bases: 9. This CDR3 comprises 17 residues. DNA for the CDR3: TGTGCCAGCAGCTTGAGACCGACTAGCGGGGAGGCCTACGAGCAGTACTTC. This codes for CASSLRPTSGEAYEQYF.

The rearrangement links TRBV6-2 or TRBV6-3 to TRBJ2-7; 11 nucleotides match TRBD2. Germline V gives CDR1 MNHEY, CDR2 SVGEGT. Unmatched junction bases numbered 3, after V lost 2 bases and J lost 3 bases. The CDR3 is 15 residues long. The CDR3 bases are TGTGCCAGCAGTTACCAGGGGACTAGCGGCTACGAGCAGTACTTC. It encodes CASSYQGTSGYEQYF.

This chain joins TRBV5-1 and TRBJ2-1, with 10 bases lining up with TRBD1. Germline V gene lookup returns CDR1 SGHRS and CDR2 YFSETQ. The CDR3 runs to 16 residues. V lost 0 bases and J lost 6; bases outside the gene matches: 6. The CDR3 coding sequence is TGCGCCAGCAGCTTGGCCGGGGACAGGGGCGTCAATGAGCAGTTCTTC. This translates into CASSLAGDRGVNEQFF.

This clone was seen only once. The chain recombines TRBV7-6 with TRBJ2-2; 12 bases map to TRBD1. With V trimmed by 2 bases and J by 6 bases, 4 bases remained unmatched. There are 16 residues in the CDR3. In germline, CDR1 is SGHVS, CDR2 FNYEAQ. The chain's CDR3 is CASSLQGQGAAGELFF. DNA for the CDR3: TGTGCCAGCAGCTTACAGGGACAGGGGGCGGCCGGGGAGCTGTTTTTT.

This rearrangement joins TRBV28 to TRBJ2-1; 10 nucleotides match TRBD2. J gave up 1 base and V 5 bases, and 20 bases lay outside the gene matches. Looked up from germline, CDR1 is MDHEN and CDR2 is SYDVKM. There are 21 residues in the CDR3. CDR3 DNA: TGTGCCAGCAGTACTCCCCTCTGGGAGCGGGAGGGCCAGTGGTCCTACAATGAGCAGTTCTTC. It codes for CASSTPLWEREGQWSYNEQFF. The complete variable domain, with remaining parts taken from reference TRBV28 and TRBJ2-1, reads DVKVTQSSRYLVKRTGEKVFLECVQDMDHENMFWYRQDPGLGLRLIYFSYDVKMKEKGDIPEGYSVSREKKERFSLILESASTNQTSMYLCASSTPLWEREGQWSYNEQFFGPGTRLTVL.

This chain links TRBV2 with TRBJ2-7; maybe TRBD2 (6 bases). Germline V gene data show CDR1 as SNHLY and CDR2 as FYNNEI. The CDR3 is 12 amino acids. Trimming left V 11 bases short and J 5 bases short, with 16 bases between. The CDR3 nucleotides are TGTGCCGCCTGCCGGGAGCAGGACGAGCAGTACTTC. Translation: CAACREQDEQYF.

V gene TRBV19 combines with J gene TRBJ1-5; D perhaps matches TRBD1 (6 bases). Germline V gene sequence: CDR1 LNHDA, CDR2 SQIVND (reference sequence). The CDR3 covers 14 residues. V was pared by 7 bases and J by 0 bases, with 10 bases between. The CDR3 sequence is CASIAGDSNQPQHF. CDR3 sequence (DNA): TGTGCCAGTATAGCAGGGGATAGCAATCAGCCCCAGCATTTT.

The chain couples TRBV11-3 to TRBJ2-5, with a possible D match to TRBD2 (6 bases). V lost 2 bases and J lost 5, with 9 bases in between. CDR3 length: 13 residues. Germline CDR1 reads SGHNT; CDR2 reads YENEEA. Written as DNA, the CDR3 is TGTGCCAGCAGCTTAAGAGGGAGGGAGACCCAGTACTTC. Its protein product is CASSLRGRETQYF. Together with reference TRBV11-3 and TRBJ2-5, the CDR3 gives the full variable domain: EAGVVQSPRYKIIEKKQPVAFWCNPISGHNTLYWYLQNLGQGPELLIRYENEEAVDDSQLPKDRFSAERLKGVDSTLKIQPAELGDSAVYLCASSLRGRETQYFGPGTRLLVL.

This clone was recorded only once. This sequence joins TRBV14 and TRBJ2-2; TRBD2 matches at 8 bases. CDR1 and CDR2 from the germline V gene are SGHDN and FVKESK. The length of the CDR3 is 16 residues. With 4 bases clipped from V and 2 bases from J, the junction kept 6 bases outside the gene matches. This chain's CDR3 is CASSPRTSSNTGELFF. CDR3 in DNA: TGTGCCAGCAGCCCCCGGACTAGCTCTAACACCGGGGAGCTGTTTTTT.

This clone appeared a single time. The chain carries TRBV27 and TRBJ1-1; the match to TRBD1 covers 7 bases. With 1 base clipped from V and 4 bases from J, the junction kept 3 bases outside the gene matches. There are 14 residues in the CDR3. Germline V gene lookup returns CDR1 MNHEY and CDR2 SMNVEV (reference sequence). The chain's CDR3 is CASSLYQGGTEAFF. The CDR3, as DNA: TGTGCCAGCAGTTTATACCAGGGGGGCACTGAAGCTTTCTTT.

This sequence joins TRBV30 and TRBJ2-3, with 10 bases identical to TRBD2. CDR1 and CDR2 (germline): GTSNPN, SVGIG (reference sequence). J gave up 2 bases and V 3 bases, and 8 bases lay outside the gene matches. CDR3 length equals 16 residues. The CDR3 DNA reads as TGTGCCTGGAGCCAATCGACTAGCGGGCACACAGATACGCAGTATTTT. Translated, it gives CAWSQSTSGHTDTQYF.

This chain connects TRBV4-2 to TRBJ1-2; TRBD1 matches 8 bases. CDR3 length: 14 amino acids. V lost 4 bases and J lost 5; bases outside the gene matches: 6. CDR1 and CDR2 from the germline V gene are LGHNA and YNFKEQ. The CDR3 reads CASSPLQGGYGYTF. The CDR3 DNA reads TGTGCCAGCAGCCCATTACAGGGGGGTTATGGCTACACCTTC.

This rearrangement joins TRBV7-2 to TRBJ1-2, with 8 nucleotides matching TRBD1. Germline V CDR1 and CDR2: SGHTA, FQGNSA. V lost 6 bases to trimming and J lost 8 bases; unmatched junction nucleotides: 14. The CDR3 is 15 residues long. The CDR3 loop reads CASRDPGQDRSGYTF. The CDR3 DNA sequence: TGTGCCAGCAGGGACCCGGGACAGGATAGGTCCGGCTACACCTTC.

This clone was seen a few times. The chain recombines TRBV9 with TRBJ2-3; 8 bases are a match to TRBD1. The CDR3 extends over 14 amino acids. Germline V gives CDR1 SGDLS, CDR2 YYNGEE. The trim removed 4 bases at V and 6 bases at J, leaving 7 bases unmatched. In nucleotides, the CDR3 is TGTGCCAGCAGCATAGGACAGGGAACGGATACGCAGTATTTT. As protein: CASSIGQGTDTQYF.

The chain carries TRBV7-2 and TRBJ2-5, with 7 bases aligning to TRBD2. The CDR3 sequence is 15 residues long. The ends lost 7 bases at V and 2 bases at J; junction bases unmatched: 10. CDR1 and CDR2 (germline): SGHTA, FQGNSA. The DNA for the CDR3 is TGTGCCAGCACCGTCAGCGGGACGGGGCAAGAGACCCAGTACTTC. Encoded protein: CASTVSGTGQETQYF. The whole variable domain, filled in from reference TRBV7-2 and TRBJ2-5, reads GAGVSQSPSNKVTEKGKDVELRCDPISGHTALYWYRQSLGQGLEFLIYFQGNSAPDKSGLPSDRFSAERTGGSVSTLTIQRTQQEDSAVYLCASTVSGTGQETQYFGPGTRLLVL.

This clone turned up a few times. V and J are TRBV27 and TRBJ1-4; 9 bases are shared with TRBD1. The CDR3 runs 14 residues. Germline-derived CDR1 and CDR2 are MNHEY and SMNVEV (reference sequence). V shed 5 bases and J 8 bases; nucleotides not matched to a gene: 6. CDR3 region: CASSPGQGTEKLFF. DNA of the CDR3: TGTGCCAGCAGTCCGGGACAGGGTACGGAAAAACTGTTTTTT.

The CDR3 protein is CASSLSRWSETQYF. The CDR3 DNA sequence: TGTGCCAGCAGCTTATCCCGGTGGTCGGAGACCCAGTACTTC. V usage is TRBV7-2 and J usage is TRBJ2-5; D remains ambiguous. Trimming removed 2 bases from V and 5 bases from J, with 12 bases in between. This CDR3 has 14 residues. The germline V gene has CDR1 SGHTA and CDR2 FQGNSA.

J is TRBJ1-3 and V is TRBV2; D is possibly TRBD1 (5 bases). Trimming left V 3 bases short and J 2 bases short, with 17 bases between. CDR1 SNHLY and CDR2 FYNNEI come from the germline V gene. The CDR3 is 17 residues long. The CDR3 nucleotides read TGTGCCAGCAGTGAGGATCCAGGGTATTCTACTGGAAACACCATATATTTT. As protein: CASSEDPGYSTGNTIYF.

CDR3 in amino acids: CSATKSGVFRIEAFF. DNA for the CDR3: TGCAGCGCAACAAAAAGCGGGGTATTCCGTATTGAAGCTTTCTTT. The chain employs TRBV29-1 and TRBJ1-1; D call uncertain. The CDR3 length is 15 residues. V was cut by 7 bases and J by 7 bases, with 25 bases left in between. Germline V lookup: CDR1 SQVTM, CDR2 ANQGSEA.